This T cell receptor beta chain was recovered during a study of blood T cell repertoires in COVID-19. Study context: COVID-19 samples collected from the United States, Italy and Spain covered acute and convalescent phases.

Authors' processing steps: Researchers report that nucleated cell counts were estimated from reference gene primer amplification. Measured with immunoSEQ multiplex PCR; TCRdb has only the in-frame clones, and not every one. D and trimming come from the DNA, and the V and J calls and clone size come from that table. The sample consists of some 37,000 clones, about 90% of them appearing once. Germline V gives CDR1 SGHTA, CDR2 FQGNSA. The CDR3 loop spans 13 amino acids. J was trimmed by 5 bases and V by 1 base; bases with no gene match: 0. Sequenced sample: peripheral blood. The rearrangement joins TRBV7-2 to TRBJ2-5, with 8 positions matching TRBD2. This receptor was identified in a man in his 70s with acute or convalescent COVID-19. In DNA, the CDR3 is TGTGCCAGCAGCTTAGGCGGGGGGGAGACCCAGTACTTC. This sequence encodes CASSLGGGETQYF. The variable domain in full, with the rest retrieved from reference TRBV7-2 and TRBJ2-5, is GAGVSQSPSNKVTEKGKDVELRCDPISGHTALYWYRQSLGQGLEFLIYFQGNSAPDKSGLPSDRFSAERTGGSVSTLTIQRTQQEDSAVYLCASSLGGGETQYFGPGTRLLVL.